This note documents a single T cell receptor (beta chain) sequence. Data came from immunoSEQ multiplex PCR; TCRdb stores just in-frame clones and leaves some out. In the table there are roughly 490,000 clones, 65% to 80% of which are singletons. The data were obtained in a study of shared clonotypes between healthy human individuals. The CDR3 extends over 16 amino acids. CDR1 is SSHAT, CDR2 FNYEAQ, per germline (reference sequence). After removal of 5 bases from V and 1 base from J, the junction contained 10 bases not matched to a gene. V gene TRBV7-7 combines with J gene TRBJ2-5; 7 nucleotides match TRBD2. The sample consisted of PBMCs. The sequence came from a woman aged 35 to 49 in good health. Some clones in this sample may be carry-over from other donors' samples. In DNA form, the CDR3 reads TGTGCCAGCAGCCCCAATGGGGGGGACGTCCAAGAGACCCAGTACTTC. Its protein product is CASSPNGGDVQETQYF. Drawing the rest from reference TRBV7-7 and TRBJ2-5, the complete variable domain is GAGVSQSPRYKVTKRGQDVTLRCDPISSHATLYWYQQALGQGPEFLTYFNYEAQPDKSGLPSDRFSAERPEGSISTLTIQRTEQRDSAMYRCASSPNGGDVQETQYFGPGTRLLVL.